The 26 T cell receptor beta chains reported below all come from one sample, sequenced in a study of blood T cell repertoires in COVID-19. Here immunoSEQ multiplex PCR was the method, and the copy in TCRdb shows in-frame clones only, minus some. The sample holds approximately 85,000 clones, 75% to 90% seen once. The sample taken for sequencing was peripheral blood. These receptor sequences come from a human donor in a cohort sampled during active COVID-19.

The chain's CDR3 is CASSLPGTGSGNTIYF. DNA for the CDR3: TGCGCCAGCAGCTTGCCCGGGACAGGCTCTGGAAACACCATATATTTT. The chain is built from TRBV5-1 and TRBJ1-3, with TRBD1 matching 8 bases. Germline V gives CDR1 SGHRS, CDR2 YFSETQ. Unmatched junction bases numbered 3, after V lost 1 base and J lost 0 bases. This CDR3 comprises 16 residues. Combining the CDR3 with reference TRBV5-1 and TRBJ1-3 gives the whole variable domain KAGVTQTPRYLIKTRGQQVTLSCSPISGHRSVSWYQQTPGQGLQFLFEYFSETQRNKGNFPGRFSGRQFSNSRSEMNVSTLELGDSALYLCASSLPGTGSGNTIYFGEGSWLTVV.

In this sample, this clone turned up once. V is TRBV4-1 and J is TRBJ2-5; 11 bases map to TRBD2. Germline V gives CDR1 MGHRA, CDR2 YSYEKL. J lost 2 bases, V lost 0 bases, and 5 bases had no gene match. CDR3 length: 17 residues. CDR3 sequence: CASSQDVLAGGQETQYF. The CDR3 DNA follows: TGCGCCAGCAGCCAAGATGTCCTAGCGGGGGGTCAAGAGACCCAGTACTTC.

This clone turned up a few times. This chain links TRBV28 with TRBJ2-5; D remains unclear. Germline CDR1 MDHEN, CDR2 SYDVKM. The CDR3 length is 14 residues. Trimming cost V 6 bases and J 0 bases, with 11 bases left between them. DNA for the CDR3: TGTGCCAGCAGACCCCCCCAGAACCAAGAGACCCAGTACTTC. It is translated as CASRPPQNQETQYF.

V usage is TRBV10-3 and J usage is TRBJ1-3; D is unclear. Trimming left V 6 bases short and J 8 bases short, with 11 bases between. The CDR3 spans 12 residues. Looked up from germline, CDR1 is ENHRY and CDR2 is SYGVKD. This chain's CDR3 is CAIRNPGDTIYF. DNA for the CDR3: TGTGCCATCAGAAACCCGGGAGACACCATATATTTT.

This clone showed up just once. The chain has TRBV6-1 and TRBJ1-2, with 7 bases aligning to TRBD1. The CDR3 consists of 15 residues. The trim removed 3 bases at V and 8 bases at J, leaving 12 bases unmatched. The V gene's germline CDR1 is MNHNS and CDR2 SASEGT. DNA for the CDR3: TGTGCCAGCAGTGAGGCCGGATGGAACAGGGGCGGCTACACCTTC. The encoded protein is CASSEAGWNRGGYTF.

The genes are TRBV13 and TRBJ2-5; 8 positions match TRBD1. Trimming removed 3 bases from V and 1 base from J; junction bases left unmatched: 7. Per germline, CDR1 PRHDT and CDR2 FYEKMQ (reference sequence). The CDR3 sequence is 16 residues long. The CDR3, as DNA: TGTGCCAGCAGCTTGTCCCGGGGACAGGTCCAAGAGACCCAGTACTTC. It yields the protein CASSLSRGQVQETQYF.

This chain joins TRBV10-1 and TRBJ1-5, with D hard to call. CDR1 is WNHNN and CDR2 is SYGVQD in the germline V gene (reference sequence). The CDR3 spans 13 residues. The ends were cut back, 0 bases at V and 4 bases at J, with 4 bases in the middle. DNA for the CDR3: TGCGCCAGCAGTGAGTCGAGGAATCAGCCCCAGCATTTT. Residues: CASSESRNQPQHF.

The chain links TRBV3-1 (or the pseudogene TRBV3-2) to TRBJ1-1, with TRBD1 matching over 10 bases. Germline loops: CDR1 LGHDT, CDR2 YNNKEL (reference sequence). The length of the CDR3 is 14 residues. V lost 7 bases and J lost 4; bases outside the gene matches: 6. CDR3 amino acids: CASTDRGLGTEAFF. CDR3 DNA sequence: TGTGCCAGCACCGACAGGGGGCTGGGCACTGAAGCTTTCTTT.

The chain recombines TRBV28 with TRBJ1-2; 8 bases match TRBD1. V was pared by 8 bases and J by 8 bases, with 13 bases of the junction left unmatched. The germline V gene encodes CDR1 MDHEN and CDR2 SYDVKM. The CDR3 totals 14 residues. CDR3 in amino acids: CASDYGQGRAGYTF. In nucleotides, the CDR3 is TGTGCCAGCGATTATGGACAGGGAAGGGCGGGCTACACCTTC.

This chain connects TRBV13 to TRBJ1-1, with 8 bases aligning to TRBD1. Trimming took 0 bases from V and 10 from J; bases not matched to a gene: 16. Germline V lookup: CDR1 PRHDT, CDR2 FYEKMQ (reference sequence). CDR3 length: 17 amino acids. The CDR3, as DNA: TGTGCCAGCAGCTTAGGCCTAATGAGCGGCAGGGGGCGCGCAGCTTTCTTT. It translates to CASSLGLMSGRGRAAFF.

V gene TRBV19 combines with J gene TRBJ2-3; 9 positions agree with TRBD1. The CDR3 runs 13 residues. Germline V gives CDR1 LNHDA, CDR2 SQIVND (reference sequence). V dropped 4 bases and J dropped 6; count of bases not matched to a gene: 2. The CDR3 region is CASSTDRGDTQYF. Here the CDR3 DNA reads TGTGCCAGTAGTACCGACAGGGGGGATACGCAGTATTTT.

J is TRBJ1-6 and V is TRBV4-2; possible D gene TRBD1, 5 bases. The CDR3 sequence is 13 residues long. CDR1 LGHNA and CDR2 YNFKEQ come from the germline V gene. V was clipped by 4 bases and J by 8 bases, with 9 bases between them. Here the CDR3 reads CASSRGTDSPLHF. The CDR3 DNA reads as TGTGCCAGCAGCCGGGGCACCGATTCACCCCTCCACTTT.

The rearrangement links TRBV19 to TRBJ2-5, with 10 positions matching TRBD2. The CDR3 is 15 residues long. Germline CDR1 LNHDA, CDR2 SQIVND (reference sequence). V gave up 5 bases and J gave up 1 base; unmatched junction bases: 4. The CDR3 DNA sequence: TGTGCCAGTAGTGAGGGACTAGCGCCCCAAGAGACCCAGTACTTC. It yields the protein CASSEGLAPQETQYF.

This clone turned up a few times. The chain recombines TRBV2 with TRBJ2-7; TRBD1 aligns across 7 bases. The CDR3 totals 14 residues. Losses at the gene ends were 5 bases for V and 5 bases for J; bases not matched to a gene: 9. Per germline, CDR1 SNHLY and CDR2 FYNNEI. The CDR3 here is CASSLERQGDEQYF. Here the CDR3 DNA reads TGTGCCAGCAGTCTAGAAAGACAGGGTGACGAGCAGTACTTC. The variable domain in full, completed from reference TRBV2 and TRBJ2-7, reads EPEVTQTPSHQVTQMGQEVILRCVPISNHLYFYWYRQILGQKVEFLVSFYNNEISEKSEIFDDQFSVERPDGSNFTLKIRSTKLEDSAMYFCASSLERQGDEQYFGPGTRLTVT.

The V gene is TRBV19, the J gene TRBJ1-2; 7 bases fit TRBD1. This CDR3 comprises 13 residues. Germline V gene sequence: CDR1 LNHDA, CDR2 SQIVND (reference sequence). With 5 bases clipped from V and 8 bases from J, the junction kept 8 bases outside the gene matches. CDR3 sequence reads: CASSPRTGSGYTF. The CDR3 DNA is TGTGCCAGTAGTCCCCGGACAGGATCCGGCTACACCTTC. Variable domain in full (rest from reference TRBV19 and TRBJ1-2): DGGITQSPKYLFRKEGQNVTLSCEQNLNHDAMYWYRQDPGQGLRLIYYSQIVNDFQKGDIAEGYSVSREKKESFPLTVTSAQKNPTAFYLCASSPRTGSGYTFGSGTRLTVV.

The J gene is TRBJ2-5, the V gene TRBV19; 8 bases fit TRBD1. Trimming removed 5 bases from V and 2 bases from J; junction bases left unmatched: 10. CDR1 and CDR2 from the germline V gene are LNHDA and SQIVND (reference sequence). The CDR3 spans 16 residues. The CDR3 is CASSRLTGGGQETQYF. CDR3 bases: TGTGCCAGTAGTCGATTAACAGGGGGAGGTCAAGAGACCCAGTACTTC.

This clone was detected a few times. The gene calls are TRBV29-1 and TRBJ1-2; 9 bases are shared with TRBD1. The junction had 4 bases not matched to a gene; V was cut back by 0 bases and J by 8 bases. The germline V gene has CDR1 SQVTM and CDR2 ANQGSEA. CDR3 size: 13 residues. The CDR3 region has the DNA TGCAGCGTTGAAGAGGGACAGGGACGAGGCTACACCTTC. This encodes CSVEEGQGRGYTF.

V usage is TRBV6-1 and J usage is TRBJ1-4, with D perhaps matching TRBD1 (6 bases). V was pared by 4 bases and J by 3 bases, with 15 bases between. The CDR3 covers 16 residues. Germline assignment: CDR1 MNHNS and CDR2 SASEGT. Here the CDR3 DNA reads TGTGCCAGCAGTGTTGGGGGCCCCAGGGCTAATGAAAAACTGTTTTTT. Protein sequence: CASSVGGPRANEKLFF.

The chain carries TRBV2 and TRBJ2-3; 9 nucleotides line up with TRBD2. This CDR3 region has 15 residues. V lost 7 bases to trimming and J lost 1 base; unmatched junction nucleotides: 6. CDR1 and CDR2 from the germline V gene are SNHLY and FYNNEI. The CDR3 loop is CASINSGGRTDTQYF. The CDR3, as DNA: TGTGCCAGCATCAATAGCGGGGGTCGCACAGATACGCAGTATTTT.

This chain joins TRBV5-1 and TRBJ2-7; D may be TRBD1 (5 bases). The germline V gene encodes CDR1 SGHRS and CDR2 YFSETQ. V lost 0 bases and J lost 1, with 14 bases in between. The CDR3 has 16 amino acids. The CDR3, as DNA: TGCGCCAGCAGCTTGGAAGCAGGGATAGAGTCCTACGAGCAGTACTTC. It specifies CASSLEAGIESYEQYF.

The rearrangement joins TRBV28 to TRBJ1-2, with TRBD1 matching 8 bases. The ends lost 1 base at V and 8 bases at J; junction bases unmatched: 6. Looked up from germline, CDR1 is MDHEN and CDR2 is SYDVKM. CDR3 length: 14 amino acids. The CDR3 DNA reads as TGTGCCAGCAGTTTATATCGACAGGGGCTCGGCTACACCTTC. Its protein product is CASSLYRQGLGYTF.

This chain connects TRBV9 to TRBJ1-3, with D uncertain. The CDR3 loop spans 18 amino acids. The germline gives CDR1 SGDLS, CDR2 YYNGEE. V lost 0 bases and J 0 bases, leaving 16 bases between the germline ends. The CDR3 spells CASSVDGGITSSGNTIYF. The CDR3 coding sequence is TGTGCCAGCAGCGTAGACGGTGGGATCACTAGCTCTGGAAACACCATATATTTT.

V usage is TRBV3-1 (or the pseudogene TRBV3-2) and J usage is TRBJ1-2, with TRBD1 matching over 10 bases. The germline V gene has CDR1 LGHDT and CDR2 YNNKEL (reference sequence). This CDR3 region has 15 residues. V trimming: 3 bases; J trimming: 6 bases; junction bases outside the gene matches: 7. The CDR3 DNA follows: TGTGCCAGCAGCCACTCGGACAGGGGGAGGGATGGCTACACCTTC. Residues: CASSHSDRGRDGYTF.

CDR3 DNA: TGCGCCAGCAGCTTGGGGGCGGAGACCCAGTACTTC. This translates into CASSLGAETQYF. The J gene is TRBJ2-5, the V gene TRBV5-1; D uncertain. Per germline, CDR1 SGHRS and CDR2 YFSETQ. This CDR3 comprises 12 residues. V dropped 0 bases and J dropped 5 bases, with 5 bases sitting between them.

The rearrangement uses TRBV6-1 and TRBJ1-5, with D tentatively TRBD1 (6 bases). The CDR3 is 13 residues long. With 2 bases removed from V and 9 bases from J, the gap between germline ends came to 11 bases. Germline loops: CDR1 MNHNS, CDR2 SASEGT. The CDR3 DNA follows: TGTGCCAGCAGTGAAAGGCCAGGGGTGCCCCAGCATTTT. Its translation is CASSERPGVPQHF.

The rearrangement uses TRBV4-2 and TRBJ1-2; 9 bases match TRBD1. Germline lookup yields CDR1 LGHNA and CDR2 YNFKEQ. J lost 6 bases, V lost 3 bases, and 5 bases had no gene match. The CDR3 sequence is 14 residues long. The CDR3 DNA follows: TGTGCCAGCAGCCATACCACAGGGGGCAATGGCTACACCTTC. It codes for CASSHTTGGNGYTF.